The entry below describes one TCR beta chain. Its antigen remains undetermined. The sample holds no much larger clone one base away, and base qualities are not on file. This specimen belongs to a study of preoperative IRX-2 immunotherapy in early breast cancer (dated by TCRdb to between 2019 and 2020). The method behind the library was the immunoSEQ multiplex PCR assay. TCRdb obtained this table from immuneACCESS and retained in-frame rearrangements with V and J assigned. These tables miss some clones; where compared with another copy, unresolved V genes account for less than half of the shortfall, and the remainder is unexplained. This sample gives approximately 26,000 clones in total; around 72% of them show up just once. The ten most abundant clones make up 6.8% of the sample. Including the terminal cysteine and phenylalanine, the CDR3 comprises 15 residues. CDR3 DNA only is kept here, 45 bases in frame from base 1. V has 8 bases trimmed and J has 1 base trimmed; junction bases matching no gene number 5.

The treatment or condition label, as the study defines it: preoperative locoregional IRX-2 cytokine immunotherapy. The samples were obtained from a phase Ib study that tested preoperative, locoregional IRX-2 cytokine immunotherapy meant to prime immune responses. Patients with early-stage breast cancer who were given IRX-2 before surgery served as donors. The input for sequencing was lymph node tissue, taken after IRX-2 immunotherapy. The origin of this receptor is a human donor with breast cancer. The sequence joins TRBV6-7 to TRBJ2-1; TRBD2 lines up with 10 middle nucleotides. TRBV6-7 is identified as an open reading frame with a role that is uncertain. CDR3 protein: CASGLTSGSYNEQFF. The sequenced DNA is TGTGCCAGCGGACTGACTAGCGGGTCCTACAATGAGCAGTTCTTC.